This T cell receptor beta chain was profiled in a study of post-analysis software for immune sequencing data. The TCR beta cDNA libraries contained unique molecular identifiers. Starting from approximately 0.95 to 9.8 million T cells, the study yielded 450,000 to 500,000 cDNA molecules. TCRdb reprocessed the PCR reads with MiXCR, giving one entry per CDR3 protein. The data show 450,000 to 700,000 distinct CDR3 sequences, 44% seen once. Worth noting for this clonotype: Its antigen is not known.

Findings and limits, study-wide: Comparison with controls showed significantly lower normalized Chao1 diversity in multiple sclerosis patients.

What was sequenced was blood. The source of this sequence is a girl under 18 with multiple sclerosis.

The CDR3 DNA reads TGTGCCAGCAGCCAAGAGGGGAGTAACAATGAGCAGTTCTTC. Its protein product is CASSQEGSNNEQFF. The V and J genes are TRBV4-2 and TRBJ2-1; D is possibly TRBD2 (5 bases). This CDR3 has 14 residues. Germline CDR1 and CDR2: LGHNA and YNFKEQ. Trimming took 0 bases from V and 5 from J, leaving 8 bases between them.